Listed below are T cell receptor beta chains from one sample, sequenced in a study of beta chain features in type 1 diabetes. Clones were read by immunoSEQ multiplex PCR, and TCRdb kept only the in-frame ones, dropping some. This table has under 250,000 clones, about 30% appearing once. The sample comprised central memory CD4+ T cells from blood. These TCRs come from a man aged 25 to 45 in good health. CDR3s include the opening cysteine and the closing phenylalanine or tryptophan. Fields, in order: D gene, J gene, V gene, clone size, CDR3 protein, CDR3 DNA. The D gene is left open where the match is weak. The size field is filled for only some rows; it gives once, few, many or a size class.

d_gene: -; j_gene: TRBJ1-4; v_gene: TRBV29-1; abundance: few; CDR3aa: CSVDDGGEKLFF; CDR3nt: TGCAGCGTTGACGACGGTGGGGAAAAACTGTTTTTT
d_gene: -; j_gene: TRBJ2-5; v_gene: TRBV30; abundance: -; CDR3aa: CASSIVGFQETQYF; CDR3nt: TGTGCCAGTAGTATCGTGGGATTTCAAGAGACCCAGTACTTC
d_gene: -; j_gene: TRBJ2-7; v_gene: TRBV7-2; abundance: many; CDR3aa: CASSLGATAEQYF; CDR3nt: TGTGCCAGCAGCTTGGGCGCGACCGCCGAGCAGTACTTC
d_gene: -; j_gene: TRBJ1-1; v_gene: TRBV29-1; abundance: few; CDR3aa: CSVGHTNTEAFF; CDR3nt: TGCAGCGTCGGACATACGAACACTGAAGCTTTCTTT
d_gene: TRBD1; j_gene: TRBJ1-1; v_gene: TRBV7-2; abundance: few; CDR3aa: CASSPMDRATEAFF; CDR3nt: TGTGCCAGCAGCCCAATGGACAGGGCCACTGAAGCTTTCTTT
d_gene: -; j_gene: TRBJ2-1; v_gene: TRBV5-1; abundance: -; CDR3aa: CATGGGVNEQFF; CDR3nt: TGCGCCACAGGGGGAGGGGTGAATGAGCAGTTCTTC
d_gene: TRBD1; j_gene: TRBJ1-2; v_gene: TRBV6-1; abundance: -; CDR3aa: CASGEDRGNYGYTF; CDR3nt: TGTGCCAGCGGAGAGGACAGGGGGAATTATGGCTACACCTTC
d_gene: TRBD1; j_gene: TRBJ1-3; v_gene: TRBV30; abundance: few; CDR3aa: CAWSSRTGYSGNTIYF; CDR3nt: TGTGCCTGGAGTTCTCGGACAGGTTACTCTGGAAACACCATATATTTT
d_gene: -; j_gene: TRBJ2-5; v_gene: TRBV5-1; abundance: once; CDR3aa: CASSLAGGEETQYF; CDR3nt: TGCGCCAGCAGCTTGGCCGGGGGTGAAGAGACCCAGTACTTC
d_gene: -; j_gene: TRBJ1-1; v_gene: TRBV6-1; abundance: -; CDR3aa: CASSALNTEAFF; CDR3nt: TGTGCCAGCAGTGCCTTAAACACTGAAGCTTTCTTT
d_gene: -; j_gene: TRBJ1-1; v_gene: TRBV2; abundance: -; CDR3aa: CASSGQPNTEAFF; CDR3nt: TGTGCCAGTTCAGGACAGCCGAACACTGAAGCTTTCTTT
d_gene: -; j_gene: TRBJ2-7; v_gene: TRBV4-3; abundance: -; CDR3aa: CASSQGPSPYEQYF; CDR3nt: TGCGCCAGCAGCCAAGGACCCAGCCCCTACGAGCAGTACTTC
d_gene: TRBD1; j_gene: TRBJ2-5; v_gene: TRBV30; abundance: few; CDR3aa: CAWSITGGLETQYF; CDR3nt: TGTGCCTGGAGTATAACAGGGGGCTTGGAGACCCAGTACTTC
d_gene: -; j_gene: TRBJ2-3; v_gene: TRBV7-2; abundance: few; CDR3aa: CASSSRGTDTQYF; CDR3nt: TGTGCCAGCAGCTCGCGTGGAACAGATACGCAGTATTTT
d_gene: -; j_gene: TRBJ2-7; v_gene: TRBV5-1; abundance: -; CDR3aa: CASSPEQAAYEQYF; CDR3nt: TGCGCCAGCAGCCCGGAACAGGCTGCCTACGAGCAGTACTTC
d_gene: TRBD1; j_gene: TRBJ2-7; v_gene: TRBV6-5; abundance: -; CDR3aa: CASRRGTGYSNEQYF; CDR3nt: TGTGCCAGCAGGCGCGGGACAGGGTATTCGAACGAGCAGTACTTC
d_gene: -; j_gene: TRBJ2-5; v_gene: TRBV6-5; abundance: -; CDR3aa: CASSYGGSGETQYF; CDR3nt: TGTGCCAGCAGTTACGGGGGATCGGGGGAGACCCAGTACTTC
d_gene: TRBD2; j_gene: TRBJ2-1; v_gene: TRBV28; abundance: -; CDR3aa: CASSLLAGASYNEQFF; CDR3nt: TGTGCCAGCAGTCTTCTAGCGGGAGCCTCCTACAATGAGCAGTTCTTC
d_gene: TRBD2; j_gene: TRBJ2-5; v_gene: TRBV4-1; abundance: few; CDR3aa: CASSQQDMGLVRETQYF; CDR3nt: TGCGCCAGCAGCCAACAAGATATGGGACTAGTTAGAGAGACCCAGTACTTC
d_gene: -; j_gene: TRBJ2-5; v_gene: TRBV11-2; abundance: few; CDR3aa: CASSLEAGGAQYF; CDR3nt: TGTGCCAGCAGCTTAGAGGCAGGTGGAGCCCAGTACTTC
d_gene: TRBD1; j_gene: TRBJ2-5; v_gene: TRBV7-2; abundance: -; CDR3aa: CASSLGQGVNSPDF; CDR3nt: TGTGCCAGCAGCTTAGGGCAGGGGGTAAATTCTCCCGACTTC
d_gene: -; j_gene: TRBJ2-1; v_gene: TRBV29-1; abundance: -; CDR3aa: CSVDGDYNEQFF; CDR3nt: TGCAGCGTTGACGGGGACTACAATGAGCAGTTCTTC
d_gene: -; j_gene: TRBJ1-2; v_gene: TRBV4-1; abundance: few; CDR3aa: CASSHQNGYTF; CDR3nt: TGCGCCAGCAGCCACCAGAATGGCTACACCTTC
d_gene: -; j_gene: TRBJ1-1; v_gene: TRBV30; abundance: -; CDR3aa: CAWRLQLDTEAFF; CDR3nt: TGTGCCTGGAGACTACAGTTAGACACTGAAGCTTTCTTT
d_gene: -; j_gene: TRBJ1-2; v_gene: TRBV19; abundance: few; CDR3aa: CASSVGVFDGYTF; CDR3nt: TGTGCCAGTAGCGTGGGGGTCTTCGATGGCTACACCTTC
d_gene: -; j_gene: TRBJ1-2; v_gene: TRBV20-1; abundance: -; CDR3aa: CSASLGPRYTF; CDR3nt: TGCAGTGCTAGTCTGGGGCCCCGCTACACCTTC
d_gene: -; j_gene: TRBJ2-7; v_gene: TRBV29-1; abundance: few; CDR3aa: CSVAGTNLSKQYF; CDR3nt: TGCAGCGTTGCCGGGACCAACCTCTCTAAGCAGTACTTC
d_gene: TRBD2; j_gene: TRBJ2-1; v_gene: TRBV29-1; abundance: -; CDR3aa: CSVGASGGNEQFF; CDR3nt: TGCAGCGTTGGGGCTAGCGGGGGTAATGAGCAGTTCTTC
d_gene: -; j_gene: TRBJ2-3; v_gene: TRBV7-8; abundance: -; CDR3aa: CASSQRAGETSTDTQYF; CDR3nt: TGTGCCAGCAGCCAGAGGGCTGGCGAGACTAGCACAGATACGCAGTATTTT
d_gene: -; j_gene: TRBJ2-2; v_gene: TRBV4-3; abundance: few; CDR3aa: CASSQDNGAGELFF; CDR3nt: TGCGCCAGCAGCCAAGATAATGGAGCCGGGGAGCTGTTTTTT
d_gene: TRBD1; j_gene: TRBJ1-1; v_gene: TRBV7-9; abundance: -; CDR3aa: CASSAAGTGNTEAFF; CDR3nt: TGTGCCAGCAGCGCAGCCGGGACAGGGAACACTGAAGCTTTCTTT
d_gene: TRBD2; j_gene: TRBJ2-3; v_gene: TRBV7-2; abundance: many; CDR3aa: CASSLAGGGGAGTQYF; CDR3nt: TGTGCCAGCAGCTTAGCAGGCGGCGGGGGGGCAGGTACGCAGTATTTT
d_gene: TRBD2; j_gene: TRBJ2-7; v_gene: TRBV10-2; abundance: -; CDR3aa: CASREAGTPYEQYF; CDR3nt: TGCGCCAGCAGAGAAGCGGGGACTCCCTACGAGCAGTACTTC
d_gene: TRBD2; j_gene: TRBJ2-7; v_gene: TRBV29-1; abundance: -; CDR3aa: CSVLAGGPGEQYF; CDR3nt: TGCAGCGTTCTAGCGGGAGGGCCAGGCGAGCAGTACTTC
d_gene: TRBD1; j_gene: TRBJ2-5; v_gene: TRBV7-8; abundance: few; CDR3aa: CASSYRGETQYF; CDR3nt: TGTGCCAGCAGCTACAGGGGGGAGACCCAGTACTTC
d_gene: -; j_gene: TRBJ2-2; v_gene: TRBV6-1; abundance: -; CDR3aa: CASSESFTGELFF; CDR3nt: TGTGCCAGCAGTGAAAGTTTCACCGGGGAGCTGTTTTTT
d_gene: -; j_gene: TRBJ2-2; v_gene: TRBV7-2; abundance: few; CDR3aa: CASSLTWSGARTGELFF; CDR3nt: TGTGCCAGCAGCCTTACGTGGTCCGGGGCCCGCACCGGGGAGCTGTTTTTT